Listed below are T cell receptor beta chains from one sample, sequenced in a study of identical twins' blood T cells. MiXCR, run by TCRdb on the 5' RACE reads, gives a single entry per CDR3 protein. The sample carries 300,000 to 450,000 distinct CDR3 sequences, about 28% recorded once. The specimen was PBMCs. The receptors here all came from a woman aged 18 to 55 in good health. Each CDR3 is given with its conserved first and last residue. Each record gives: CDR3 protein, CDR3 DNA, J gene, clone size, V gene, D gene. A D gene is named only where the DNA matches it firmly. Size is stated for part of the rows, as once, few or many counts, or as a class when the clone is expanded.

CDR3: CASSFRDTSYEQYF
DNA: TGTGCCAGCAGTTTCCGGGACACCTCCTACGAGCAGTACTTC
J: TRBJ2-7
size: -
V: TRBV12-3/TRBV12-4
D: -

CDR3: CSGPGTGIYEQYF
DNA: TGCAGCGGTCCCGGGACAGGGATCTACGAGCAGTACTTC
J: TRBJ2-7
size: few
V: TRBV29-1
D: TRBD1

CDR3: CSAPRSETQYF
DNA: TGCAGTGCCCCACGGTCCGAGACCCAGTACTTC
J: TRBJ2-5
size: -
V: TRBV20-1
D: -

CDR3: CSARVGGSGANVLTF
DNA: TGCAGTGCTAGGGTCGGCGGCTCTGGGGCCAACGTCCTGACTTTC
J: TRBJ2-6
size: few
V: TRBV20-1
D: -

CDR3: CASSLHRRKGTQYF
DNA: TGTGCCAGCAGCTTACATCGCAGAAAAGGGACCCAGTACTTC
J: TRBJ2-5
size: -
V: TRBV7-2
D: -

CDR3: CASSPFRRPEKLFF
DNA: TGTGCCAGCTCACCATTCCGTCGTCCGGAAAAACTGTTTTTT
J: TRBJ1-4
size: few
V: TRBV18
D: -

CDR3: CSATWGRHNEQFF
DNA: TGCAGTGCTACTTGGGGACGCCACAATGAGCAGTTCTTC
J: TRBJ2-1
size: once
V: TRBV20-1
D: -

CDR3: CASSFGAIQTGELFF
DNA: TGCGCCAGCAGCTTTGGGGCGATACAAACAGGGGAGCTGTTTTTT
J: TRBJ2-2
size: once
V: TRBV5-1
D: -

CDR3: CSAPDGGGTDTQYF
DNA: TGCAGTGCTCCTGACGGGGGTGGGACAGATACGCAGTATTTT
J: TRBJ2-3
size: -
V: TRBV20-1
D: -

CDR3: CSVKDGSRGFYEQYF
DNA: TGCAGCGTTAAGGATGGGAGCAGGGGGTTCTACGAGCAGTACTTC
J: TRBJ2-7
size: few
V: TRBV29-1
D: TRBD1

CDR3: CAGQGLANTGELFF
DNA: TGTGCCGGCCAGGGTCTTGCGAACACCGGGGAGCTGTTTTTT
J: TRBJ2-2
size: few
V: TRBV14
D: -

CDR3: CASSFGFANTGGLFF
DNA: TGTGCCAGCAGTTTCGGGTTCGCGAACACCGGGGGGCTGTTTTTT
J: TRBJ2-2
size: -
V: TRBV12-3/TRBV12-4
D: -

CDR3: CASSGTGLSNQPQNF
DNA: TGTGCCAGCAGCGGTACAGGGTTAAGCAATCAGCCCCAGAATTTT
J: TRBJ1-5
size: -
V: TRBV7-9
D: -

CDR3: CAISERGQTESNQPQHF
DNA: TGTGCCATCAGTGAGCGCGGACAGACTGAAAGCAATCAGCCCCAGCATTTT
J: TRBJ1-5
size: many
V: TRBV10-3
D: -

CDR3: CAMGAGGRNYGYTF
DNA: TGTGCCATGGGGGCAGGGGGCCGGAACTATGGCTACACCTTC
J: TRBJ1-2
size: -
V: TRBV10-3
D: TRBD1

CDR3: CASSQPSAGMRHTIYF
DNA: TGTGCCAGCAGCCAACCCTCCGCAGGGATGCGCCACACCATATATTTT
J: TRBJ1-3
size: -
V: TRBV6-5
D: -

CDR3: CASSPLERTGELFF
DNA: TGTGCCAGCAGTCCCCTAGAAAGGACCGGGGAGCTGTTTTTT
J: TRBJ2-2
size: many
V: TRBV12-3/TRBV12-4
D: -

CDR3: CASSQSGQKGDTQYF
DNA: TGCGCCAGCAGCCAAAGTGGGCAGAAAGGGGATACGCAGTATTTT
J: TRBJ2-3
size: -
V: TRBV5-1
D: -

CDR3: CASSFAGFGMNTEAFF
DNA: TGTGCCAGCAGCTTTGCAGGATTCGGAATGAACACTGAAGCTTTCTTT
J: TRBJ1-1
size: -
V: TRBV5-4
D: -

CDR3: CASSLLPGGGNTIYF
DNA: TGTGCCAGCAGTCTGCTTCCCGGGGGGGGAAACACCATATATTTT
J: TRBJ1-3
size: -
V: TRBV27
D: -

CDR3: CASSFGGRIVIGELFF
DNA: TGTGCCAGCAGTTTTGGTGGGCGAATCGTCATCGGGGAGCTGTTTTTT
J: TRBJ2-2
size: -
V: TRBV12-3/TRBV12-4
D: -

CDR3: CASSPYPFYEQYF
DNA: TGTGCCAGCAGTCCTTACCCCTTCTACGAGCAGTACTTC
J: TRBJ2-7
size: -
V: TRBV25-1
D: -

CDR3: CASSPDQGRGEAFF
DNA: TGTGCCAGCTCACCCGACCAAGGAAGGGGTGAAGCTTTCTTT
J: TRBJ1-1
size: few
V: TRBV18
D: -

CDR3: CSVVSGGYTF
DNA: TGCAGCGTTGTCTCTGGGGGCTACACCTTC
J: TRBJ1-2
size: -
V: TRBV29-1
D: -

CDR3: CAIRTGRPGQPQHF
DNA: TGTGCCATCAGGACTGGACGACCGGGTCAGCCCCAGCATTTT
J: TRBJ1-5
size: once
V: TRBV19
D: -

CDR3: CASSTGQVGSPLHF
DNA: TGTGCCAGCAGTACGGGACAGGTGGGCTCACCCCTCCACTTT
J: TRBJ1-6
size: -
V: TRBV6-6
D: TRBD1

CDR3: CASSLLSVSALDTQYF
DNA: TGTGCCAGCAGCTTATTGTCTGTCAGCGCGTTAGATACGCAGTATTTT
J: TRBJ2-3
size: -
V: TRBV11-2
D: -

CDR3: CSGQTSGSYNEQFF
DNA: TGCAGCGGACAAACTAGCGGGAGTTACAATGAGCAGTTCTTC
J: TRBJ2-1
size: -
V: TRBV29-1
D: TRBD2

CDR3: CSARSTGKTEAFF
DNA: TGCAGCGCAAGGTCGACAGGGAAAACTGAAGCTTTCTTT
J: TRBJ1-1
size: many
V: TRBV29-1
D: TRBD1

CDR3: CSHMTGTEGNTEAFF
DNA: TGCAGCCATATGACAGGCACAGAGGGTAACACTGAGGCTTTCTTT
J: TRBJ1-1
size: -
V: TRBV29-1
D: -

CDR3: CASSGENTYEQYF
DNA: TGTGCCAGCAGCGGGGAGAATACCTACGAGCAGTACTTC
J: TRBJ2-7
size: -
V: TRBV9
D: -

CDR3: CASSYGRDYGYTF
DNA: TGTGCCAGCAGTTACGGGCGCGACTATGGCTACACCTTC
J: TRBJ1-2
size: -
V: TRBV6-2/TRBV6-3
D: -

CDR3: CASSLSGIRGGYTF
DNA: TGTGCCAGCAGTTTATCAGGGATTCGCGGTGGCTACACCTTC
J: TRBJ1-2
size: -
V: TRBV27
D: -

CDR3: CASSRTGIGNWADTQYF
DNA: TGTGCCAGCAGTCGGACGGGAATAGGGAATTGGGCAGATACGCAGTATTTT
J: TRBJ2-3
size: -
V: TRBV3-1
D: -

CDR3: CASSQNSLAGSRYF
DNA: TGTGCCAGCAGCCAAAACTCCCTAGCGGGGTCTAGGTATTTT
J: TRBJ2-3
size: -
V: TRBV14
D: TRBD2

CDR3: CASRNLEGEETEAFF
DNA: TGCGCCAGCCGAAATTTAGAGGGGGAAGAGACTGAAGCTTTCTTT
J: TRBJ1-1
size: -
V: TRBV7-6
D: -